This TCR beta chain was sequenced in a study of response to subunit inactivated influenza vaccine. The CDR3 runs to 14 residues. The V gene lost 3 bases and the J gene lost 5 bases, with 10 bases spanning the gap. Looked up from germline, CDR1 is SGHTA and CDR2 is FQGNSA. Points from the study as a whole: It was suggested by the authors that few new T cells are recruited by each seasonal influenza vaccination.

TCRdb re-called the RT-PCR reads with MiXCR, one entry per CDR3 protein. This table has roughly 500,000 distinct CDR3 sequences, about 25% appearing once. This clonotype was seen a few times. Its antigen is still unknown. The starting material was CD4+ T cells sorted from PBMCs, obtained 5 days after vaccination. The TCR originated in a man in his fifties who received an inactivated influenza vaccine. This chain uses TRBV7-2 with TRBJ1-4; D gene uncertain. CDR3 amino acids: CASSLSRTNEKLFF. CDR3 DNA: TGTGCCAGCAGCTTGAGCCGCACCAATGAAAAACTGTTTTTT. Full variable domain (rest looked up from reference TRBV7-2 and TRBJ1-4): GAGVSQSPSNKVTEKGKDVELRCDPISGHTALYWYRQSLGQGLEFLIYFQGNSAPDKSGLPSDRFSAERTGGSVSTLTIQRTQQEDSAVYLCASSLSRTNEKLFFGSGTQLSVL.